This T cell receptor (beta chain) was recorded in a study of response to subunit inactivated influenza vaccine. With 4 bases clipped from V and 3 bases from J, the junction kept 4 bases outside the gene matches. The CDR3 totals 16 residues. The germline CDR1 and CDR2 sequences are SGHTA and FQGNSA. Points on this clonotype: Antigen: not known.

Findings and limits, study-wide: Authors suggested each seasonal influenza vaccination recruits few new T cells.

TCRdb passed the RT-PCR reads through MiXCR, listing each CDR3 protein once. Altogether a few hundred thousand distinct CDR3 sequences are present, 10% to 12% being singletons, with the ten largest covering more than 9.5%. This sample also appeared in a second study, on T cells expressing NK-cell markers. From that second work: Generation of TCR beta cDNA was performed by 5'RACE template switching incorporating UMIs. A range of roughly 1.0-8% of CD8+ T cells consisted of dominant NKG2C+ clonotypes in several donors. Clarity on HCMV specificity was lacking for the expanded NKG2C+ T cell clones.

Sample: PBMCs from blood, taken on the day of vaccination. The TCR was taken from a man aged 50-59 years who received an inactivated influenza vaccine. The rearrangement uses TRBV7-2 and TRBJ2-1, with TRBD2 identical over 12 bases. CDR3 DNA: TGTGCCAGCAGCTCGACTAGCGGGAGTCTCTACAATGAGCAGTTCTTC. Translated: CASSSTSGSLYNEQFF.